These 15 T cell receptor beta chains were all obtained from the same sample, sequenced in a study of cytomegalovirus exposure and HLA in healthy donors. The assay was immunoSEQ multiplex PCR, and TCRdb's table has in-frame clones only and misses some. Of over 200,000 clones detected, about 91% appear once; the ten largest clones hold roughly 2.8%. Sequenced: PBMCs. These receptor sequences come from a woman under 30 in good health and CMV-seronegative.

The chain is built from TRBV7-9 and TRBJ1-2, with 11 bases lining up with TRBD1. The CDR3 length is 14 residues. V trimming: 5 bases; J trimming: 7 bases; junction bases outside the gene matches: 6. The germline gives CDR1 SEHNR, CDR2 FQNEAQ (reference sequence). CDR3 DNA sequence: TGTGCCAGCAGCCAACTGGACAGGGGGCCTGGCTACACCTTC. Its translation: CASSQLDRGPGYTF.

This clone was observed a few times. The CDR3 DNA reads as TGTGCCAGTAGTATGGGACAGCAAGAGACCCAGTACTTC. This gives the protein CASSMGQQETQYF. This rearrangement joins TRBV19 to TRBJ2-5; TRBD1 aligns across 7 bases. V shed 3 bases, J shed 2 bases, and the junction held 0 bases outside the gene matches. The germline gives CDR1 LNHDA, CDR2 SQIVND (reference sequence). The CDR3 is made up of 13 amino acids.

V is TRBV29-1 and J is TRBJ1-4; no clear D gene. CDR3 length: 12 residues. Germline V gene lookup returns CDR1 SQVTM and CDR2 ANQGSEA. V dropped 5 bases and J dropped 4 bases, with 8 bases sitting between them. In nucleotides, the CDR3 is TGCAGCGTTCTACGGGATAATGAAAAACTGTTTTTT. Translated, it gives CSVLRDNEKLFF.

V usage is TRBV27 and J usage is TRBJ2-1; 9 bases match TRBD2. Trimming at V came to 3 bases and at J to 4 bases, leaving 7 bases not matched to a gene. Germline CDR1 reads MNHEY; CDR2 reads SMNVEV (reference sequence). There are 16 residues in the CDR3. In nucleotides, the CDR3 is TGTGCCAGCAGTTTTAGAGGACTAGCGCGGTACAATGAGCAGTTCTTC. Residues: CASSFRGLARYNEQFF.

This clone has only one observation. The chain carries TRBV6-6 and TRBJ1-5; D gene unclear. V was pared by 5 bases and J by 0 bases, with 14 bases between. The length of the CDR3 is 16 residues. Germline loops: CDR1 MNHNY, CDR2 SVGAGI (reference sequence). Written as DNA, the CDR3 is TGTGCCAGCAGTAGCAGAGGCAGTTATAGCAATCAGCCCCAGCATTTT. Translating gives CASSSRGSYSNQPQHF.

The chain has TRBV27 and TRBJ2-1, with D tentatively TRBD2 (5 bases). The germline CDR1 and CDR2 sequences are MNHEY and SMNVEV (reference sequence). The V end lost 4 bases, the J end lost 8 bases, and 18 bases lay between the germline ends. This CDR3 region has 15 residues. CDR3 residues: CASSSVPGRVDEQFF. The DNA of the CDR3 is TGTGCCAGCAGTTCAGTCCCCGGGCGGGTCGATGAGCAGTTCTTC.

The V gene is TRBV5-1, the J gene TRBJ2-2, with a possible D match to TRBD1 (5 bases). V gave up 4 bases and J gave up 3 bases, with 13 bases separating them. This CDR3 spans 15 amino acids. The germline gives CDR1 SGHRS, CDR2 YFSETQ. The CDR3: CASSPPGYDTGELFF. In DNA, the CDR3 is TGCGCCAGCAGCCCGCCAGGGTACGACACCGGGGAGCTGTTTTTT. The full variable domain, completed using reference TRBV5-1 and TRBJ2-2, is KAGVTQTPRYLIKTRGQQVTLSCSPISGHRSVSWYQQTPGQGLQFLFEYFSETQRNKGNFPGRFSGRQFSNSRSEMNVSTLELGDSALYLCASSPPGYDTGELFFGEGSRLTVL.

The CDR3 nucleotides are TGTGCCAGCAGCTTACAGGGGCCGGCCTACGAGCAGTACTTC. Translation: CASSLQGPAYEQYF. The J gene is TRBJ2-7, the V gene TRBV7-8, with D possibly matching TRBD1 (6 bases). Germline assignment: CDR1 SGHVS and CDR2 FQNEAQ. The CDR3 sequence is 14 residues long. V dropped 2 bases and J dropped 2 bases, with 10 bases sitting between them.

J is TRBJ2-1 and V is TRBV27; tentative D call: TRBD1 (6 bases). V lost 0 bases and J lost 0, with 12 bases in between. CDR1 is MNHEY, CDR2 SMNVEV, per germline (reference sequence). This CDR3 comprises 17 residues. CDR3 amino acids: CASSLSGTLSSYNEQFF. The CDR3 nucleotides read TGTGCCAGCAGTTTATCCGGGACACTTAGCTCCTACAATGAGCAGTTCTTC.

The rearrangement links TRBV5-1 to TRBJ1-1; 8 nucleotides line up with TRBD1. Germline loops: CDR1 SGHRS, CDR2 YFSETQ. With V trimmed by 3 bases and J by 3 bases, 10 bases remained unmatched. The CDR3 sequence is 16 residues long. CDR3 in amino acids: CASSYRFRGPDTEAFF. CDR3 in DNA: TGCGCCAGCAGCTACCGATTCAGGGGGCCAGACACTGAAGCTTTCTTT.

The rearrangement links TRBV28 to TRBJ2-1, with unresolved D. Germline V lookup: CDR1 MDHEN, CDR2 SYDVKM. Trimming left V 3 bases short and J 4 bases short, with 4 bases between. This CDR3 is 12 amino acids long. CDR3 protein: CASSFRYNEQFF. The CDR3 coding sequence is TGTGCCAGCAGTTTTCGTTACAATGAGCAGTTCTTC.

The chain uses TRBV4-2 and TRBJ2-5; perhaps TRBD2 as D (6 bases). CDR1 is LGHNA and CDR2 is YNFKEQ in the germline V gene. This CDR3 is built from 12 residues. Trimming removed 6 bases from V and 5 bases from J, with 10 bases in between. The CDR3 reads CASRGAGETQYF. The CDR3 DNA sequence: TGTGCCAGCAGAGGGGCGGGGGAGACCCAGTACTTC.

The chain uses TRBV4-2 and TRBJ2-1; D perhaps matches TRBD1 (8 bases). Trimming left V 9 bases short and J 4 bases short, with 19 bases between. There are 15 residues in the CDR3. Germline lookup yields CDR1 LGHNA and CDR2 YNFKEQ. Written as DNA, the CDR3 is TGTGCCAGAAAGTGGGGGGGACAGGCATACAATGAGCAGTTCTTC. It specifies CARKWGGQAYNEQFF.

This clone was found a few times. J is TRBJ1-2 and V is TRBV23-1; 7 nucleotides agree with TRBD1. TRBV23-1 is an ORF; its function is uncertain. CDR3 length: 12 residues. CDR3 residues: CATPDRDYGYTF. In nucleotides, the CDR3 is TGCGCTACCCCCGACAGGGACTATGGCTACACCTTC.

The V gene is TRBV28, the J gene TRBJ2-1; D is unclear. Germline V gene sequence: CDR1 MDHEN, CDR2 SYDVKM. The length of the CDR3 is 11 residues. The V gene lost 7 bases and the J gene lost 6 bases, with 7 bases spanning the gap. CDR3 amino acids: CASTRINEQFF. DNA of the CDR3: TGTGCCAGCACGAGGATCAATGAGCAGTTCTTC. Variable domain in full (rest from reference TRBV28 and TRBJ2-1): DVKVTQSSRYLVKRTGEKVFLECVQDMDHENMFWYRQDPGLGLRLIYFSYDVKMKEKGDIPEGYSVSREKKERFSLILESASTNQTSMYLCASTRINEQFFGPGTRLTVL.